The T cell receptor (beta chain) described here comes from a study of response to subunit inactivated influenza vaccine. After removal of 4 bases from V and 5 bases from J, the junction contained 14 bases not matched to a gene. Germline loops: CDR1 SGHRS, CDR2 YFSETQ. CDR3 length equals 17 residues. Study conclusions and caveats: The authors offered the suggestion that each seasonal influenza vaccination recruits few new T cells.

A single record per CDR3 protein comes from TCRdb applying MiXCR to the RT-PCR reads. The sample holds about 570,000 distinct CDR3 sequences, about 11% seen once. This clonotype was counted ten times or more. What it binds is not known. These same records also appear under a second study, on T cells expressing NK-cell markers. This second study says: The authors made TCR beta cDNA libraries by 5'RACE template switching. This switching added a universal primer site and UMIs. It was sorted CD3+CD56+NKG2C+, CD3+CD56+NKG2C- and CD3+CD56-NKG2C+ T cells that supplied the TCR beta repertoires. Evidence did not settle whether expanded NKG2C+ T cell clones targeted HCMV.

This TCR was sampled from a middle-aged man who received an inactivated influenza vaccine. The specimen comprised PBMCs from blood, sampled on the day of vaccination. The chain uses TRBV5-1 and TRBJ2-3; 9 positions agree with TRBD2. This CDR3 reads CASSLGSAGGYEDTQYF. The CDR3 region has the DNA TGCGCCAGCAGCCTCGGTAGTGCGGGGGGGTATGAAGATACGCAGTATTTT.